These 9 T cell receptor beta chains were sequenced from one sample in a study of blood T cell repertoires in COVID-19 (dated by TCRdb to about 2020). The library was generated by the immunoSEQ multiplex PCR assay. In its TCRdb copy, this immuneACCESS table keeps in-frame sequences only and misses some clones. Where compared with another copy, unresolved V genes explain less than half of these, and the others have no known cause. Across this sample there are around 84,000 clones, with about 83% seen only once. The top ten clones comprise roughly 40% of the sample. The source material was peripheral blood. The receptors derive from a man at least 80 years old with active or convalescent COVID-19.

The chain employs TRBV1 and TRBJ2-1; TRBD1 is the table's D call and was not checked against the DNA. TRBV1 is a recognized pseudogene. The CDR3 consists of 11 residues. CDR3 in DNA: TGCACCAGCAGCAGTAGGGGGCGGCAGTTCTTC. It encodes CTSSSRGRQFF.

V and J are TRBV4-1 and TRBJ2-1; possible D gene TRBD1, 6 bases. Trimming left V 4 bases short and J 7 bases short, with 14 bases between. The CDR3 is made up of 14 amino acids. CDR1 is MGHRA and CDR2 is YSYEKL in the germline V gene. The CDR3 region is CASSPVEGENEQFF. In DNA, the CDR3 is TGCGCCAGCAGCCCCGTCGAGGGGGAGAATGAGCAGTTCTTC.

The rearrangement links TRBV10-3 to TRBJ2-1, with TRBD2 identical over 8 bases. Germline loops: CDR1 ENHRY, CDR2 SYGVKD. The CDR3 has 13 amino acids. Losses at the gene ends were 6 bases for V and 9 bases for J; bases not matched to a gene: 7. For the CDR3, the DNA is TGTGCCATCAGAGACGGACTAGCATTTGAGCAGTTCTTC. It translates to CAIRDGLAFEQFF.

The chain joins TRBV4-1 to TRBJ2-2; TRBD1 aligns across 9 bases. The CDR3 is made up of 16 amino acids. Per germline, CDR1 MGHRA and CDR2 YSYEKL. Trimming at V came to 3 bases and at J to 0 bases, leaving 2 bases not matched to a gene. The CDR3 DNA sequence: TGCGCCAGCAGCCAGGGGGACAGGGCGAACACCGGGGAGCTGTTTTTT. As protein: CASSQGDRANTGELFF.

The rearrangement uses TRBV7-9 and TRBJ1-4; D is possibly TRBD1 (6 bases). CDR1 is SEHNR and CDR2 is FQNEAQ in the germline V gene (reference sequence). The ends were cut back, 3 bases at V and 4 bases at J, with 9 bases in the middle. The CDR3 runs to 14 residues. CDR3: CASSFDRYNEKLFF. CDR3 DNA sequence: TGTGCCAGCAGCTTCGACAGGTATAATGAAAAACTGTTTTTT.

V is TRBV7-8 and J is TRBJ2-3; 14 nucleotides match TRBD2. This CDR3 comprises 17 residues. CDR1 and CDR2 (germline): SGHVS, FQNEAQ. The V segment lost 6 bases and the J segment 0 bases; nucleotides outside the gene matches: 5. The CDR3 DNA is TGTGCCAGCAGTCGACTAGCGGGAGGGTCTAGCACAGATACGCAGTATTTT. Its translation: CASSRLAGGSSTDTQYF.

The rearrangement uses TRBV18 and TRBJ2-7; possibly TRBD1 for D (6 bases). Trimming left V 3 bases short and J 3 bases short, with 12 bases between. CDR1 is KGHSH, CDR2 LQKENI, per germline. The CDR3 totals 14 residues. The CDR3, as DNA: TGTGCCAGCTCACCCCGGACAGAAAGCTACGAGCAGTACTTC. It yields the protein CASSPRTESYEQYF.

The chain employs TRBV5-1 and TRBJ1-6; TRBD1 matches at 7 bases. Per the germline V gene, CDR1 is SGHRS and CDR2 is YFSETQ. The junction had 4 bases not matched to a gene; V was cut back by 3 bases and J by 7 bases. The CDR3 runs to 14 residues. The CDR3 coding sequence is TGCGCCAGCAGCTCCGGGACAGTCAATTCACCCCTCCACTTT. Translation gives CASSSGTVNSPLHF.

The gene calls are TRBV27 and TRBJ2-7, with TRBD1 matching over 9 bases. Germline V gene data show CDR1 as MNHEY and CDR2 as SMNVEV (reference sequence). J lost 3 bases, V lost 2 bases, and 5 bases had no gene match. CDR3 length: 15 amino acids. CDR3 protein: CASSLTGGNLYEQYF. For the CDR3, the DNA is TGTGCCAGCAGTTTAACAGGGGGCAACCTCTACGAGCAGTACTTC.